This T cell receptor (beta chain) originates from a study of blood T cell repertoires in COVID-19. Study at large: Specimens from acute and convalescent COVID-19 originated in the United States, Italy and Spain. Sources were T cells, B-cell-depleted T cells, or PBMCs; the material itself was cDNA or gDNA.

Original data processing: Amplifying reference gene primers gave estimates of nucleated cell counts. Assay used: immunoSEQ multiplex PCR; TCRdb lists only in-frame clones, some missing. V and J calls and clone size are as listed in that table; D and trimming were resolved from the DNA. The sample carries about 40,000 clones, about 80% recorded once. This clone is medium-sized within its sample. The CDR3 spans 14 residues. Germline assignment: CDR1 MDHEN and CDR2 SYDVKM. Trimming at V came to 6 bases and at J to 7 bases, leaving 6 bases not matched to a gene. The V call is TRBV28, the J call TRBJ2-2, with 9 bases matching TRBD2. Sequences were obtained from peripheral blood. This receptor was identified in a woman in her fifties or sixties with acute or convalescent COVID-19. The CDR3 spells CASSRTSANGELFF. As DNA, the CDR3 is TGTGCCAGCAGCCGGACTAGCGCGAACGGGGAGCTGTTTTTT.